The T cell receptor (beta chain) described here comes from a study of blood T cell repertoires in COVID-19. Study in general: PBMCs, B-cell-depleted T cells, or T cells provided the cDNA or gDNA that made up the material.

Original data processing: Amplification of reference gene primers provided the estimated nucleated cell counts. Produced via immunoSEQ multiplex PCR; TCRdb's table is partial and in-frame only. The V and J calls and clone size come from that table; D and trimming were worked out from the DNA. Of about 200,000 clones in the sample, roughly 86% were seen once. Germline-derived CDR1 and CDR2 are KGHDR and SFDVKD. The CDR3 totals 11 residues. The germline V and J ends were trimmed by 10 bases and 2 bases, with 8 bases remaining between them. This TCR was recovered from a woman younger than 45 with acute COVID-19. Source material: PBMCs or T cells enriched from blood (not recorded which). This chain connects TRBV24-1 to TRBJ2-7; TRBD1 might be the D (6 bases). CDR3 in amino acids: CATQGPYEQYF. The CDR3 nucleotides are TGTGCCACTCAGGGGCCCTACGAGCAGTACTTC.